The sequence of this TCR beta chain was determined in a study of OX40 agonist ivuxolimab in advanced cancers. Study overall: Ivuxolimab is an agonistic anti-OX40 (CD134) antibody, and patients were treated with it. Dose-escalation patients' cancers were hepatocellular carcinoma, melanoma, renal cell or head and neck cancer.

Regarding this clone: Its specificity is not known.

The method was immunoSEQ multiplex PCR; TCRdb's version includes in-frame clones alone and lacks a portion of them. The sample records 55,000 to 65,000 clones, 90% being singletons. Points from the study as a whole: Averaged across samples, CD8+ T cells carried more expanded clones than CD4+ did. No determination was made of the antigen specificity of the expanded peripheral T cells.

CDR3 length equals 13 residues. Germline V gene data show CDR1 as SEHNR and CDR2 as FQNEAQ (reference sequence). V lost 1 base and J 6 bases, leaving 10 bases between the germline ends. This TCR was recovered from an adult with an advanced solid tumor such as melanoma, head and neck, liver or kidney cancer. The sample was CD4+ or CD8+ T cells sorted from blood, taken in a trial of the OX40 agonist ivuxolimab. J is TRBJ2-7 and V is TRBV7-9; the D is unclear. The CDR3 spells CASSLDVFGEQYF. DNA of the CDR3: TGTGCCAGCAGCTTAGATGTCTTTGGCGAGCAGTACTTC.